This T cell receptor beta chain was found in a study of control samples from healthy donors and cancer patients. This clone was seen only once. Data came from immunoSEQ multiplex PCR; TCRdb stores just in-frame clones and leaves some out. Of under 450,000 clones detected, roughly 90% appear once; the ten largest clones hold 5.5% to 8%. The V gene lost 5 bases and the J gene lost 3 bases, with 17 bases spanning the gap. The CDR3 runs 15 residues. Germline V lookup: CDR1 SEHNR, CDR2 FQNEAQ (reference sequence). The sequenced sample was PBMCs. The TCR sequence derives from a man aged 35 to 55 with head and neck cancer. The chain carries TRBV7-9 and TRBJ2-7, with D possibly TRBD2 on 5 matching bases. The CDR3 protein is CASSHGEFGLYEQYF. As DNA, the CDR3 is TGTGCCAGCAGCCACGGGGAATTTGGGCTCTACGAGCAGTACTTC. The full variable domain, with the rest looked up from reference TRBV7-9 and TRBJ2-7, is DTGVSQNPRHKITKRGQNVTFRCDPISEHNRLYWYRQTLGQGPEFLTYFQNEAQLEKSRLLSDRFSAERPKGSFSTLEIQRTEQGDSAMYLCASSHGEFGLYEQYFGPGTRLTVT.